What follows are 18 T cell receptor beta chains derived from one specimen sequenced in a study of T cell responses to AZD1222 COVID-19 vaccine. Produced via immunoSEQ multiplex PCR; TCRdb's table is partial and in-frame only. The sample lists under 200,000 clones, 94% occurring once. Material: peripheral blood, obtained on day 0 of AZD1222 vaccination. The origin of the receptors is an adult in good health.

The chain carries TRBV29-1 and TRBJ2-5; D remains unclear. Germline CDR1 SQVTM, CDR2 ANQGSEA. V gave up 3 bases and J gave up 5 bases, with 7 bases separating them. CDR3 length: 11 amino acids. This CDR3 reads CSVDSPETQYF. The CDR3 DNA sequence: TGCAGCGTTGATAGTCCGGAGACCCAGTACTTC.

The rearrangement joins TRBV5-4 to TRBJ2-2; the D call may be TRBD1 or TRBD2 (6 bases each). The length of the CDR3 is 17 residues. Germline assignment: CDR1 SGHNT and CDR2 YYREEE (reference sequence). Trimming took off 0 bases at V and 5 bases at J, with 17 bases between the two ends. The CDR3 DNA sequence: TGTGCCAGCAGCTTGGACCCTAGGGGGGAGAGGACCGGGGAGCTGTTTTTT. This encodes CASSLDPRGERTGELFF.

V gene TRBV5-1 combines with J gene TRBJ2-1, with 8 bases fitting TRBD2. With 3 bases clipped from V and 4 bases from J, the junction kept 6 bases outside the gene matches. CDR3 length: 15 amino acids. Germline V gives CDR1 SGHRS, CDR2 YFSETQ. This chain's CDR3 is CASSWASGGYNEQFF. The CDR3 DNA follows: TGCGCCAGCAGCTGGGCGAGCGGGGGTTACAATGAGCAGTTCTTC.

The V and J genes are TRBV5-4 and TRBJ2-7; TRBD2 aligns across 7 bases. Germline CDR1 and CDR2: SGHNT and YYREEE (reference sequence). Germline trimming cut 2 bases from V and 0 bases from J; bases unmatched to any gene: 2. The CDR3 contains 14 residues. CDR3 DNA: TGTGCCAGCAGCTTTGCTAGCGGCTCCTACGAGCAGTACTTC. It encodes CASSFASGSYEQYF.

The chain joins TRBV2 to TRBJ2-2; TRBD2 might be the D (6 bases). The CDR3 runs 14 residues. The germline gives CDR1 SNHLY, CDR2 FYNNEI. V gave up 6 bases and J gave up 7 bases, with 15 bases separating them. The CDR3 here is CASRGPRGGGELFF. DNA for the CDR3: TGTGCCAGCAGGGGCCCTCGGGGAGGCGGGGAGCTGTTTTTT.

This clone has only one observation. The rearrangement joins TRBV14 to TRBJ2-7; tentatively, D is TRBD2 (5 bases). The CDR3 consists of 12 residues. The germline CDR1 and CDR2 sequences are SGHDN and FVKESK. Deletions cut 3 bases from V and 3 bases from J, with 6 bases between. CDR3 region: CASSHTSYEQYF. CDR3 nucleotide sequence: TGTGCCAGCAGCCACACTAGCTACGAGCAGTACTTC.

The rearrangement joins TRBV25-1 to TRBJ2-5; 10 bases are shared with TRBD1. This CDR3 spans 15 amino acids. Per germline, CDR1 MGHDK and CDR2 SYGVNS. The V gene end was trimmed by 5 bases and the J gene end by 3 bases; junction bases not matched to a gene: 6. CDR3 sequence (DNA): TGTGCCAGCAGTCCTTCCGGGACAGGGGAAGAGACCCAGTACTTC. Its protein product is CASSPSGTGEETQYF. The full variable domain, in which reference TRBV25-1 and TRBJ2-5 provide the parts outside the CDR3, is EADIYQTPRYLVIGTGKKITLECSQTMGHDKMYWYQQDPGMELHLIHYSYGVNSTEKGDLSSESTVSRIRTEHFPLTLESARPSHTSQYLCASSPSGTGEETQYFGPGTRLLVL.

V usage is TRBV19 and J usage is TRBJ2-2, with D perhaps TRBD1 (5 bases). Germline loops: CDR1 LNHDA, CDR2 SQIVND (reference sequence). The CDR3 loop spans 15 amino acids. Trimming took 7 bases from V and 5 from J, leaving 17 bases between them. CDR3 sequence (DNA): TGTGCCAGTATGGGTCGGCAGGGTAAGACCGGGGAGCTGTTTTTT. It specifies CASMGRQGKTGELFF.

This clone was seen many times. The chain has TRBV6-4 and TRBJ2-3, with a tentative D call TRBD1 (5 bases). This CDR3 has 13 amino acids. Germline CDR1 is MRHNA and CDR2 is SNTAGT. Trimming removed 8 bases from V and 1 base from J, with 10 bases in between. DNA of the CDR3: TGTGCCAGCGGAACAGGAGGCACAGATACGCAGTATTTT. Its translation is CASGTGGTDTQYF.

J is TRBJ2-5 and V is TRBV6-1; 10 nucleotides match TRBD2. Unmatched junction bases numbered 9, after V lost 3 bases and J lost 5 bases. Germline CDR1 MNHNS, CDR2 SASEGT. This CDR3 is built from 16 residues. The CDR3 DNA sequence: TGTGCCAGCAGTGACGGGGGTAGCGGGAGGCGGGAGACCCAGTACTTC. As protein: CASSDGGSGRRETQYF.

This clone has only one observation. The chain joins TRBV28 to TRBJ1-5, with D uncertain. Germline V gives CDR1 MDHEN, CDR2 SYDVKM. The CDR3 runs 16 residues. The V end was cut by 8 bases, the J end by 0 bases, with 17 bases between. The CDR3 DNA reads TGTGCCAGCTCTCCCCCCGGAGGCATTAGCAATCAGCCCCAGCATTTT. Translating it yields CASSPPGGISNQPQHF.

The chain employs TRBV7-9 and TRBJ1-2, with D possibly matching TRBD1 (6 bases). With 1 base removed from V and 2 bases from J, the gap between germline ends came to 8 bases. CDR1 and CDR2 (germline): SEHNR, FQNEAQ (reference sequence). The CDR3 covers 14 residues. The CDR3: CASSLVGTNYGYTF. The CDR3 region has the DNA TGTGCCAGCAGCTTAGTAGGGACAAACTATGGCTACACCTTC. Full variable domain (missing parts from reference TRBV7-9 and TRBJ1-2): DTGVSQNPRHKITKRGQNVTFRCDPISEHNRLYWYRQTLGQGPEFLTYFQNEAQLEKSRLLSDRFSAERPKGSFSTLEIQRTEQGDSAMYLCASSLVGTNYGYTFGSGTRLTVV.

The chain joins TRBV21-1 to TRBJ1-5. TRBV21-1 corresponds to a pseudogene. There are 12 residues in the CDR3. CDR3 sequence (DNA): TGTGCCAGGACCCAGCGGGATCAGCCCCAGCATTTT. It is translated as CARTQRDQPQHF.

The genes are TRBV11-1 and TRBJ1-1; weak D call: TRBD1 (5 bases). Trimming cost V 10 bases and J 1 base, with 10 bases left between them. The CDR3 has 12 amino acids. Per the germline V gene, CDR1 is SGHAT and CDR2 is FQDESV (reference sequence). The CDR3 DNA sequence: TGTGCCACCGAAGGGGAGAACACTGAAGCTTTCTTT. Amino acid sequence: CATEGENTEAFF.

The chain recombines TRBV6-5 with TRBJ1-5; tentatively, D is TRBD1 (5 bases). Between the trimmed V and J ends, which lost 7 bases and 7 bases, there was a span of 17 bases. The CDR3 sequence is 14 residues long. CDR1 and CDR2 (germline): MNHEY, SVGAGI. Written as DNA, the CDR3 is TGTGCCAGCAAAGGGACCCAGGGCGGGCAGCCCCAGCATTTT. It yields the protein CASKGTQGGQPQHF.

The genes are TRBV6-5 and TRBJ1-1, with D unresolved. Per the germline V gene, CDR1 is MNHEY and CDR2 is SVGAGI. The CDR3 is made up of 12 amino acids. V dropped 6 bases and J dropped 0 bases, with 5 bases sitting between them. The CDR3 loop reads CASSGMNTEAFF. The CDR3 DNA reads TGTGCCAGCAGCGGAATGAACACTGAAGCTTTCTTT.

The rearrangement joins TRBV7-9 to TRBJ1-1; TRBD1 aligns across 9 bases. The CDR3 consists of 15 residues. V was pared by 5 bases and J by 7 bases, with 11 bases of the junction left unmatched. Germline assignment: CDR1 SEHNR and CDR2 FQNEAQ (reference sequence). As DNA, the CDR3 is TGTGCCAGCAGCGCAGGGGACAGGGTGCGAGATGAAGCTTTCTTT. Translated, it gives CASSAGDRVRDEAFF.

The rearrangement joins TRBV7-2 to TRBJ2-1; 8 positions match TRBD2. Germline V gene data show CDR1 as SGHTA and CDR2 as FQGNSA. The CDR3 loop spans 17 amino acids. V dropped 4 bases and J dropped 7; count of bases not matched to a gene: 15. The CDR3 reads CASSSQIGGRLLNEQFF. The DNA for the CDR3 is TGTGCCAGCAGCTCCCAAATCGGCGGGAGGCTCTTGAATGAGCAGTTCTTC.